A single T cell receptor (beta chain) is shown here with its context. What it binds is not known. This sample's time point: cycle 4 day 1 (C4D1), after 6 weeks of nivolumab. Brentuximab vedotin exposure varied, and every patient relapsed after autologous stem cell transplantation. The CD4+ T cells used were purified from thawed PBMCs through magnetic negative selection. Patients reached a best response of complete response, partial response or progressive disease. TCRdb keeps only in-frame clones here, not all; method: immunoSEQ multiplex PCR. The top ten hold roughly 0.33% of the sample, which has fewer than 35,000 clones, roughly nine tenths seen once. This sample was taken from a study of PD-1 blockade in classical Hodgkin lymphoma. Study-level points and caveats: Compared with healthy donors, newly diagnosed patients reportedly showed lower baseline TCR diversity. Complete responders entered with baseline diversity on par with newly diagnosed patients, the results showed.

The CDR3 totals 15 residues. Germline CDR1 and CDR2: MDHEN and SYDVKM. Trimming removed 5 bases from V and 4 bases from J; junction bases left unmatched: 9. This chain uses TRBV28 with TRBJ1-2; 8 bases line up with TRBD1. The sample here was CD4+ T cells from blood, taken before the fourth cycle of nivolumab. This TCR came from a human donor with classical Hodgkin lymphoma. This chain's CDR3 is CASSHTGGEFYGYTF. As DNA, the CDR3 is TGTGCCAGCAGTCACACAGGGGGAGAATTCTATGGCTACACCTTC.